This TCR beta chain was found in a study of blood T cell repertoires in COVID-19. Study context: COVID-19 samples from acute and convalescent phases originated in the United States, Italy and Spain. Nucleic acid was either cDNA or gDNA, and it came from T cells, B-cell-depleted T cells, or PBMCs.

Seattle enrolled patients during active infection and tracked them longitudinally. Authors' processing steps: Reference gene primers were amplified, and this amplification served to estimate nucleated cell counts. This table comes from immunoSEQ multiplex PCR, and its TCRdb copy is limited to in-frame clones, with some not included. For V, J and clone size, that table is used; D and trimming come from the DNA. The table shows 40,000 to 60,000 clones, with about 90% occurring only once. Between the trimmed V and J ends, which lost 5 bases and 4 bases, there was a span of 8 bases. The CDR3 spans 12 residues. The germline gives CDR1 SNHLY, CDR2 FYNNEI.

The sample comprised peripheral blood. The chain combines TRBV2 with TRBJ1-2; the D is unclear. This clonotype originated in a woman aged 80 or over with COVID-19, enrolled during active disease. The CDR3 DNA sequence: TGTGCCAGCAGTCAGGCGGGCTATGGCTACACCTTC. This encodes CASSQAGYGYTF.